Listed below are T cell receptor beta chains from one sample, sequenced in a study of CD8 T cells in Susac syndrome. TCRdb fed the immunoSEQ multiplex PCR reads into MiXCR, producing one record per CDR3 protein. Here the sample spans 150,000 to 200,000 distinct CDR3 sequences, approximately 94% being singletons. Sequencing input: CD4+ T cells from PBMCs. These receptors were collected from a human donor with multiple sclerosis. Both conserved end residues are part of each CDR3. Each record gives: J gene, V gene, CDR3 protein.

TRBJ2-7 | TRBV3-1 | CASSHLTYEQYF
TRBJ2-3 | TRBV9 | CASSAWGLAGEPDTQYF
TRBJ2-3 | TRBV18 | CASSPSQPPDTQYF
TRBJ2-6 | TRBV11-2 | CASSGYRAGANVLTF
TRBJ1-5 | TRBV20-1 | CSARKLGVNGQPQHF
TRBJ1-2 | TRBV29-1 | CSVDPEGDGYTF
TRBJ2-2 | TRBV6-5 | CASSSQGYTGELFF
TRBJ2-3 | TRBV30 | CAWSVPRYPEADTQYF
TRBJ1-1 | TRBV12-3/TRBV12-4 | CASSFEGGNTEAFF
TRBJ1-1 | TRBV6-1 | CASRRQGSMNTEAFF
TRBJ2-2 | TRBV5-6 | CASSLARLAGTGTGELFF
TRBJ2-1 | TRBV20-1 | CSATGTSGRTILQFF